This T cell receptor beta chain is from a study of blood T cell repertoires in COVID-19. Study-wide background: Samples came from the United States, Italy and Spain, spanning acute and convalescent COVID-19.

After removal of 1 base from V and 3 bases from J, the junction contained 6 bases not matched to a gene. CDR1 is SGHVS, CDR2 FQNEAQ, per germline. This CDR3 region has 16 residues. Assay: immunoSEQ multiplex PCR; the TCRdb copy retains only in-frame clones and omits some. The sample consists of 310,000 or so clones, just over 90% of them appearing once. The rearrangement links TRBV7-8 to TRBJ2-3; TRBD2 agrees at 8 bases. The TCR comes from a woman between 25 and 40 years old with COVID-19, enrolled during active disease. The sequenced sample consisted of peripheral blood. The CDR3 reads CASSLEAGGETDTQYF. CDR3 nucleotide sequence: TGTGCCAGCAGCTTAGAGGCGGGAGGAGAGACAGATACGCAGTATTTT.